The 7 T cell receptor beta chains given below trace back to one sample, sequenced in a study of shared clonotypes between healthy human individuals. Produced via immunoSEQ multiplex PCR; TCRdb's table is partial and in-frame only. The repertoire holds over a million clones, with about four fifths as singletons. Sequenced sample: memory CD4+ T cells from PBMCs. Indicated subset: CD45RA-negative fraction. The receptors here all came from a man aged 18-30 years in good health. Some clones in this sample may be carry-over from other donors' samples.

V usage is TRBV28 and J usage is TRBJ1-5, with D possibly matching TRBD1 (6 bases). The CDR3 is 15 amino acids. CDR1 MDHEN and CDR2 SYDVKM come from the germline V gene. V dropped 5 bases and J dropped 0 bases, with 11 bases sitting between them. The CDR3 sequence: CASSEDSYSNQPQHF. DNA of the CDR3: TGTGCCAGCAGTGAGGACAGCTATAGCAATCAGCCCCAGCATTTT.

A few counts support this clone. The DNA of the CDR3 is TGTGCCAGCAGGAGACAGGGGAATCAGCCCCAGCATTTT. Translated, it gives CASRRQGNQPQHF. This chain links TRBV28 with TRBJ1-5; 8 positions agree with TRBD1. V was pared by 6 bases and J by 4 bases, with 2 bases of the junction left unmatched. This CDR3 spans 13 amino acids. Germline-derived CDR1 and CDR2 are MDHEN and SYDVKM.

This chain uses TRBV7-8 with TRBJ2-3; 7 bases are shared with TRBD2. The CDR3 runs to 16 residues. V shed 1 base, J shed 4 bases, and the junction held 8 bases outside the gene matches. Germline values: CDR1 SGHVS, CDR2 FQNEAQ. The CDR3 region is CASSLVGGSWSDTQYF. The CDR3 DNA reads TGTGCCAGCAGCTTAGTTGGCGGGAGTTGGTCAGATACGCAGTATTTT.

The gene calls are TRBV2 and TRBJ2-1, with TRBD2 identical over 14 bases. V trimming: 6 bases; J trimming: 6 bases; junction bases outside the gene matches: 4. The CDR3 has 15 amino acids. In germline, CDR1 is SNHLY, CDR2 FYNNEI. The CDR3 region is CASRGLAGVVNEQFF. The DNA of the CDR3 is TGTGCCAGCAGGGGACTAGCGGGAGTGGTCAATGAGCAGTTCTTC.

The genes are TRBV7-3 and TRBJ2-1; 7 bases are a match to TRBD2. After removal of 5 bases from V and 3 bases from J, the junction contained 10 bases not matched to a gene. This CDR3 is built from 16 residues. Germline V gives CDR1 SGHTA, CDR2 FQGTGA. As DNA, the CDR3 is TGTGCCAGCAGCACACAACCTAGCGGCCTCTACAATGAGCAGTTCTTC. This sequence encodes CASSTQPSGLYNEQFF. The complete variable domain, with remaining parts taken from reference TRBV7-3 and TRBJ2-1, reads GAGVSQTPSNKVTEKGKYVELRCDPISGHTALYWYRQSLGQGPEFLIYFQGTGAADDSGLPNDRFFAVRPEGSVSTLKIQRTERGDSAVYLCASSTQPSGLYNEQFFGPGTRLTVL.

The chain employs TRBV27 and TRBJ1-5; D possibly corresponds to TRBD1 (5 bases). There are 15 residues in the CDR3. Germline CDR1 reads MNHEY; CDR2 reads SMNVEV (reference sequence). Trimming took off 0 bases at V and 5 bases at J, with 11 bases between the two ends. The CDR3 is CASSLSGKGYQPQHF. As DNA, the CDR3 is TGTGCCAGCAGTTTATCTGGGAAGGGGTATCAGCCCCAGCATTTT.

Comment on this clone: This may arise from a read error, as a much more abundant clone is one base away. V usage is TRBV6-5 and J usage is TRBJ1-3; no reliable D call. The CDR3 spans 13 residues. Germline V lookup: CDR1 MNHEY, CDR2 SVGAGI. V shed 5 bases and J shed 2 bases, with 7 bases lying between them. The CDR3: CASSPGPGNTIYF. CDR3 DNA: TGTGCCAGCAGTCCCGGGCCTGGAAACACCATATATTTT.